This TCR beta chain derives from a study of blood T cell repertoires in COVID-19. Overall study: The cDNA or gDNA used as material had been derived from T cells, B-cell-depleted T cells, or PBMCs.

As processed by the authors: Reference gene primers were amplified, and this amplification served to estimate nucleated cell counts. TCRdb's table, derived via immunoSEQ multiplex PCR, lists solely in-frame clones and lacks some. V and J calls and clone size are as listed in that table; D and trimming were resolved from the DNA. Of around 130,000 clones listed, 82% are singletons. In its sample, this clone was seen a few times. The CDR3 covers 14 residues. Germline V gene sequence: CDR1 LNHDA, CDR2 SQIVND (reference sequence). The ends were cut back, 5 bases at V and 3 bases at J, with 13 bases in the middle.

The chain has TRBV19 and TRBJ1-2; unclear D gene. Material: peripheral blood. The sequence derives from a human donor in a cohort sampled during active COVID-19. The CDR3 DNA reads TGTGCCAGTAGTTATTCCCGGTTTGACTATGGCTACACCTTC. The encoded protein is CASSYSRFDYGYTF.